The rows below give T cell receptor beta chains drawn from one sample of a study of cytomegalovirus exposure and HLA in healthy donors. The table came from immunoSEQ multiplex PCR; TCRdb's copy has only in-frame clones and leaves some out. This sample contains 200,000 or so clones. The source material was PBMCs. The receptors shown here come from a boy aged 5-17 years in good health and CMV-seronegative. CDR3s include the opening cysteine and the closing phenylalanine or tryptophan. The D gene is left open where the match is weak.

V	J	D	DNA	CDR3
TRBV30	TRBJ1-1	TRBD1	TGTGCCTGGAGTGTACAGGGGGACACTGAAGCTTTCTTT	CAWSVQGDTEAFF
TRBV9	TRBJ2-1	TRBD1	TGTGCCAGCAGCGTAGCCCCGGGACAGGAGAACAATGAGCAGTTCTTC	CASSVAPGQENNEQFF
TRBV5-6	TRBJ1-2	NA	TGTGCCAGCAGCCTGGGTCGGGGGGCGAACACCTTC	CASSLGRGANTF
TRBV30	TRBJ1-2	NA	TGTGCCTGGAGTGGCGGGGTTGCTGGCTACACCTTC	CAWSGGVAGYTF
TRBV7-8	TRBJ2-5	NA	TGTGCCAGCAGCTTAGGGCCCTGGTTCTTACGGCAGGAACGAGAGACCCAGTACTTC	CASSLGPWFLRQERETQYF
TRBV6-4	TRBJ2-1	TRBD2	TGTGCCAGCAGTGAGTCTGGGGGGGGTGAGCAGTTCTTC	CASSESGGGEQFF
TRBV13	TRBJ2-7	NA	TGTGCCAGCAGCCCGGACAGTTCCTACGAGCAGTACTTC	CASSPDSSYEQYF
TRBV6-5	TRBJ2-7	NA	TGTGCCAGCGGGAGGTACGGCCCCTACGAGCAGTACTTC	CASGRYGPYEQYF
TRBV5-4	TRBJ1-2	TRBD1	TGTGCCAGCAGCCTAGCATTTACAGGGGGCTTGTACACCTTC	CASSLAFTGGLYTF
TRBV2	TRBJ1-5	NA	TGTGCCAGCAGTGATGGGGAGGGCCAGCCCCAGCATTTT	CASSDGEGQPQHF
TRBV6-6	TRBJ1-5	NA	TGTGCCAGCAGTTACTCTGCAGGGATCGGTCAGCCCCAGCATTTT	CASSYSAGIGQPQHF
TRBV7-2	TRBJ1-4	TRBD1	TGTGCCAGCAGCTTTGGGCAGGGGGTCGCGGAAAAACTGTTTTTT	CASSFGQGVAEKLFF
TRBV27	TRBJ2-7	NA	TGTGCCAGCAGTTTGGAGGCCATCGCCTACGAGCAGTACTTC	CASSLEAIAYEQYF
TRBV13	TRBJ2-1	TRBD2	TGTGCCAGCAGCTTAGACCTGGGCCTAGCGGTCTACAACGAGCAGTTCTTC	CASSLDLGLAVYNEQFF
TRBV19	TRBJ2-7	NA	TGTGCCAGTAGTATAGATAACCGCGCCTACGAGCAGTACTTC	CASSIDNRAYEQYF
TRBV29-1	TRBJ1-1	NA	TGCAGCGTTGGGGCCCTCACTCGTGAAGCTTTCTTT	CSVGALTREAFF
TRBV5-8	TRBJ2-7	NA	TGTGCCAGCAGCCGAGCCTACGAGCAGTACTTC	CASSRAYEQYF
TRBV6-4	TRBJ2-5	NA	TGTGCCAGCAGTGACTCTGGAGGGGGCGGAATAGAGACCCAGTACTTC	CASSDSGGGGIETQYF
TRBV5-4	TRBJ2-3	NA	TGTGCCAGCAGCCCAGGGGTAGATACGCAGTATTTT	CASSPGVDTQYF
TRBV7-6	TRBJ1-4	NA	TGTGCCAGCAGCTTAGCAAGGGGAATACGTGAAAAACTGTTTTTT	CASSLARGIREKLFF
TRBV7-2	TRBJ1-2	TRBD1	TGTGCCAGCAGTCAAACCCAGGGGGCCTATGGCTACACCTTC	CASSQTQGAYGYTF
TRBV6-6	TRBJ2-7	TRBD1	TGTGCCGGCAGGCCTGACAGGGGCCGGTCCTACGAGCAGTACTTC	CAGRPDRGRSYEQYF
TRBV7-6	TRBJ2-6	NA	TGTGCCAGCAGCTTAGACCCAGGGCTGGCCTCTGGGGCCAACGTCCTGACTTTC	CASSLDPGLASGANVLTF
TRBV7-9	TRBJ1-3	NA	TGTGCCAGCAGCCCCCCGACAGGCACTGGAAACACCATATATTTT	CASSPPTGTGNTIYF
TRBV10-3	TRBJ1-2	TRBD1	TGTGCCATCAGTGAATCCGGTGTATGGGACAGGGGAAATACTAACTATGGCTACACCTTC	CAISESGVWDRGNTNYGYTF
TRBV9	TRBJ2-6	NA	TGTGCCAGCAGCGTAGACGGTAGCGGGGCCAACGTCCTGACTTTC	CASSVDGSGANVLTF
TRBV5-5	TRBJ2-7	TRBD1	TGTGCCAGCAGCCCCAGACAGGGAACCGAGCAGTACTTC	CASSPRQGTEQYF